One and the same sample provided the 25 T cell receptor beta chains below, sequenced in a study of blood T cells in healthy people across ages. The second PCR ran about 6 to 12 cycles with a sample-barcoded 5' primer and J-beta primers. TCRdb reprocessed the 5' RACE reads via MiXCR and lists one record per CDR3 protein. The sample contains about 1.8 million distinct CDR3 sequences, less than 50% of which appear only once. Sample: blood. Source of these receptors: a middle-aged woman in good health.

This clonotype appeared a few times. The chain links TRBV7-8 to TRBJ2-5; 8 bases map to TRBD1. The CDR3 is 15 amino acids. CDR1 and CDR2 from the germline V gene are SGHVS and FQNEAQ. Unmatched junction bases numbered 5, after V lost 5 bases and J lost 0 bases. The CDR3 nucleotides are TGTGCCAGCAGCGGGACAGGCGGATACCAAGAGACCCAGTACTTC. Translation: CASSGTGGYQETQYF.

In this sample, this clonotype turned up once. This may come from a read error, since a much larger clone is one base off. This chain uses TRBV6-4 with TRBJ2-5; 10 bases line up with TRBD2. This CDR3 spans 15 amino acids. From germline, CDR1 is MRHNA and CDR2 SNTAGT. The junction had 2 bases not matched to a gene; V was cut back by 2 bases and J by 2 bases. The CDR3 DNA sequence: TGTGCCAGCAGTGACGCAGCGGGGGGGCAAGAGACCCAGTACTTC. Amino acid sequence: CASSDAAGGQETQYF.

V is TRBV20-1 and J is TRBJ2-3; TRBD2 might be the D (7 bases). The CDR3 spans 11 residues. Germline CDR1 and CDR2: DFQATT and SNEGSKA (reference sequence). Trimming cost V 7 bases and J 6 bases, with 11 bases left between them. The CDR3 DNA reads as TGCAGTGGTCGGGGGGCGGATACGCAGTATTTT. This encodes CSGRGADTQYF.

The V call is TRBV7-9, the J call TRBJ2-3; D is unresolved. The germline V gene encodes CDR1 SEHNR and CDR2 FQNEAQ (reference sequence). The CDR3 totals 15 residues. V was pared by 5 bases and J by 3 bases, with 15 bases between. DNA for the CDR3: TGTGCCAGCAGCGCCCGGCCCCCGGCAACAGATACGCAGTATTTT. Translation gives CASSARPPATDTQYF.

This clonotype was seen more than once but under ten times. V usage is TRBV7-8 and J usage is TRBJ2-5; maybe TRBD1 (5 bases). Germline CDR1 SGHVS, CDR2 FQNEAQ. This CDR3 spans 12 amino acids. The V and J ends lost 6 bases and 7 bases respectively, with 12 bases between them. CDR3: CASRPQGGTQYF. The CDR3 DNA is TGTGCCAGCAGGCCCCAGGGTGGGACCCAGTACTTC. Full variable domain (outside the CDR3, taken from reference TRBV7-8 and TRBJ2-5): GAGVSQSPRYKVAKRGQDVALRCDPISGHVSLFWYQQALGQGPEFLTYFQNEAQLDKSGLPSDRFFAERPEGSVSTLKIQRTQQEDSAVYLCASRPQGGTQYFGPGTRLLVL.

This chain joins TRBV5-1 and TRBJ1-1; 9 bases map to TRBD1. Unmatched junction bases numbered 7, after V lost 2 bases and J lost 2 bases. This CDR3 has 16 amino acids. Per the germline V gene, CDR1 is SGHRS and CDR2 is YFSETQ. The CDR3 region has the DNA TGCGCCAGCAGCTTAATCCCGGGACAGGGTAACACTGAAGCTTTCTTT. Encoded protein: CASSLIPGQGNTEAFF.

This chain uses TRBV4-3 with TRBJ1-2, with 8 bases identical to TRBD1. This CDR3 has 16 amino acids. Germline CDR1 reads LGHNA; CDR2 reads YSLEER. Trimming at V came to 1 base and at J to 4 bases, leaving 8 bases not matched to a gene. CDR3 nucleotides: TGCGCCAGCAGCCAAGGCCAGGGGGCACGTAGCTATGGCTACACCTTC. Encoded protein: CASSQGQGARSYGYTF.

A single count supports this clonotype. The chain uses TRBV4-1 and TRBJ1-2, with 10 nucleotides matching TRBD1. Germline values: CDR1 MGHRA, CDR2 YSYEKL. The ends lost 3 bases at V and 7 bases at J; junction bases unmatched: 8. The CDR3 is 15 residues long. This chain's CDR3 is CASSQAPGTGVGYTF. DNA for the CDR3: TGCGCCAGCAGCCAGGCACCCGGGACAGGGGTTGGCTACACCTTC.

This clonotype was counted a few times. The J gene is TRBJ2-5, the V gene TRBV29-1, with 12 bases that match TRBD2. Trimming cost V 4 bases and J 0 bases; bases outside gene matches: 3. This CDR3 region has 15 residues. Per germline, CDR1 SQVTM and CDR2 ANQGSEA. The CDR3 DNA sequence: TGCAGCGTTGGACTAGCGGGGGCACACCAAGAGACCCAGTACTTC. This codes for CSVGLAGAHQETQYF.

This chain joins TRBV27 and TRBJ1-2; TRBD1 agrees at 7 bases. Germline assignment: CDR1 MNHEY and CDR2 SMNVEV (reference sequence). The CDR3 covers 14 residues. Losses at the gene ends were 6 bases for V and 2 bases for J; bases not matched to a gene: 6. CDR3 amino acids: CASRLGTDNYGYTF. CDR3 nucleotides: TGTGCCAGCAGGCTCGGGACAGACAACTATGGCTACACCTTC.

The chain joins TRBV5-6 to TRBJ2-5, with a weak D call TRBD1 (6 bases). The CDR3 spans 15 residues. V dropped 3 bases and J dropped 0 bases, with 12 bases sitting between them. CDR1 is SGHDT, CDR2 YYEEEE, per germline. The CDR3 protein is CASSSNGQYQETQYF. Here the CDR3 DNA reads TGTGCCAGCAGCTCGAATGGACAGTACCAAGAGACCCAGTACTTC.

This clonotype was picked up a small number of times. The rearrangement uses TRBV4-1 and TRBJ1-6, with D possibly matching TRBD1 (5 bases). From germline, CDR1 is MGHRA and CDR2 YSYEKL. Trimming took off 6 bases at V and 6 bases at J, with 15 bases between the two ends. The CDR3 length is 15 residues. The CDR3 DNA follows: TGCGCCAGCAGTCCAGGGAATTCCCTTAATTCACCCCTCCACTTT. This encodes CASSPGNSLNSPLHF.

The gene calls are TRBV7-2 and TRBJ1-2; D gene ambiguous. Germline loops: CDR1 SGHTA, CDR2 FQGNSA. V was pared by 2 bases and J by 0 bases, with 13 bases between. The CDR3 sequence is 16 residues long. The CDR3 region has the DNA TGTGCCAGCAGCTTACAGAGCGGCGTATCTAACTATGGCTACACCTTC. This sequence encodes CASSLQSGVSNYGYTF.

This clonotype has more than one count but fewer than ten. The V call is TRBV2, the J call TRBJ2-3, with 7 bases that match TRBD2. CDR1 and CDR2 from the germline V gene are SNHLY and FYNNEI. J lost 3 bases, V lost 8 bases, and 5 bases had no gene match. The CDR3 totals 13 residues. CDR3 region: CASEIGGTDTQYF. The CDR3 DNA reads as TGTGCCAGCGAAATCGGGGGGACAGATACGCAGTATTTT.

The chain is built from TRBV24-1 and TRBJ2-3, with 10 bases identical to TRBD1. This CDR3 has 17 amino acids. CDR1 KGHDR and CDR2 SFDVKD come from the germline V gene. With 3 bases clipped from V and 2 bases from J, the junction kept 7 bases outside the gene matches. The CDR3 sequence: CATSDPGTGDYTDTQYF. In DNA, the CDR3 is TGTGCCACCAGTGATCCCGGGACAGGGGACTACACAGATACGCAGTATTTT.

V gene TRBV9 combines with J gene TRBJ2-5; D is unclear. With 4 bases removed from V and 11 bases from J, the gap between germline ends came to 21 bases. CDR1 SGDLS and CDR2 YYNGEE come from the germline V gene. CDR3 length equals 14 residues. The CDR3: CASSQGFSYNEQYF. In nucleotides, the CDR3 is TGTGCCAGCAGCCAAGGGTTCTCATACAATGAGCAGTACTTC.

This chain uses TRBV7-9 with TRBJ2-5, with D possibly TRBD1 on 6 matching bases. Deletions cut 7 bases from V and 3 bases from J, with 9 bases between. CDR3 length equals 12 residues. Per the germline V gene, CDR1 is SEHNR and CDR2 is FQNEAQ (reference sequence). CDR3 amino acids: CASTQGKETQYF. The CDR3, as DNA: TGTGCCAGCACACAGGGAAAAGAGACCCAGTACTTC.

This clonotype was recorded many times. This rearrangement joins TRBV4-3 to TRBJ2-3; D is ambiguous. Germline-derived CDR1 and CDR2 are LGHNA and YSLEER. V was trimmed by 1 base and J by 6 bases, leaving 8 bases between them. CDR3 length equals 13 residues. CDR3 residues: CASSQVPVDTQYF. CDR3 in DNA: TGCGCCAGCAGCCAAGTTCCGGTCGATACGCAGTATTTT.

This chain uses TRBV5-4 with TRBJ2-7, with D possibly TRBD2 on 6 matching bases. The J call may be in error: the DNA end matches TRBJ2-5 better. CDR1 is SGHNT, CDR2 YYREEE, per germline (reference sequence). CDR3 length: 14 residues. DNA for the CDR3: TGTGCCAGCAGCCACTTCGATCGGGAGGAGACCCAGTACTTC. It specifies CASSHFDREETQYF.

The gene calls are TRBV27 and TRBJ2-7, with TRBD1 identical over 8 bases. The J call may be incorrect, as the DNA end agrees better with TRBJ2-5. The CDR3 is 14 amino acids. Germline-derived CDR1 and CDR2 are MNHEY and SMNVEV (reference sequence). The CDR3 sequence: CASSPRTGGGTQYF. The CDR3 DNA reads as TGTGCCAGCAGTCCCAGAACAGGGGGAGGGACCCAGTACTTC.

This clonotype was observed once. The V call is TRBV28, the J call TRBJ2-6, with D hard to call. CDR3 length: 17 amino acids. Trimming cost V 0 bases and J 0 bases, with 9 bases left between them. Germline CDR1 reads MDHEN; CDR2 reads SYDVKM. DNA for the CDR3: TGTGCCAGCAGTTTATGGGGCGGCGGCTCTGGGGCCAACGTCCTGACTTTC. It specifies CASSLWGGGSGANVLTF.

This clonotype was observed a handful of times. The chain joins TRBV28 to TRBJ2-5; either TRBD1 or TRBD2 may supply D (7 bases each). V was pared by 5 bases and J by 2 bases, with 18 bases between. The CDR3 loop spans 16 amino acids. Germline assignment: CDR1 MDHEN and CDR2 SYDVKM. The CDR3 spells CASSDNRGGGQETQYF. CDR3 nucleotide sequence: TGTGCCAGCAGTGACAACAGGGGCGGGGGACAAGAGACCCAGTACTTC.

The gene calls are TRBV6-2 or TRBV6-3 and TRBJ2-6; perhaps TRBD2 as D (5 bases). CDR1 MNHEY and CDR2 SVGEGT come from the germline V gene. This CDR3 has 18 amino acids. V was clipped by 2 bases and J by 4 bases, with 18 bases between them. Here the CDR3 reads CASSYGGVARAGANVLTF. The CDR3 region has the DNA TGTGCCAGCAGTTACGGTGGTGTTGCGAGGGCCGGGGCCAACGTCCTGACTTTC.

The chain recombines TRBV6-6 with TRBJ1-1; D is uncertain. V was cut by 4 bases and J by 4 bases, with 7 bases left in between. The CDR3 covers 12 residues. The germline gives CDR1 MNHNY, CDR2 SVGAGI (reference sequence). The CDR3 is CASSFQSTEAFF. The CDR3 DNA follows: TGTGCCAGCAGTTTTCAAAGCACTGAAGCTTTCTTT.

This sequence joins TRBV7-2 and TRBJ1-2; possibly TRBD1 for D (5 bases). Trimming cost V 1 base and J 5 bases, with 14 bases left between them. This CDR3 has 15 residues. Germline V lookup: CDR1 SGHTA, CDR2 FQGNSA. This chain's CDR3 is CASSLVRETTYGYTF. The CDR3 DNA is TGTGCCAGCAGCTTAGTCAGGGAAACCACTTATGGCTACACCTTC.